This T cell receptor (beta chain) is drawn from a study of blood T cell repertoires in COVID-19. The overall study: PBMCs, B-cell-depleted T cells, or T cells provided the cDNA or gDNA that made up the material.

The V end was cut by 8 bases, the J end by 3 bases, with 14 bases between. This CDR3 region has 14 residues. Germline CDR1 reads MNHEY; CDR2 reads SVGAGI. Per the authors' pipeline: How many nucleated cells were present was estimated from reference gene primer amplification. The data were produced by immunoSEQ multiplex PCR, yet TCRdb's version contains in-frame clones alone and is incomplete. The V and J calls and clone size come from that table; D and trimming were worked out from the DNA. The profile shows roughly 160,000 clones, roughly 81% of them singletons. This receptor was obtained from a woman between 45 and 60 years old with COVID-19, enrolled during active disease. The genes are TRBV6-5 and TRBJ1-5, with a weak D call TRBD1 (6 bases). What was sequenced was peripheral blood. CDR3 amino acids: CASGLAGANQPQHF. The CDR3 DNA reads TGTGCCAGCGGTTTGGCAGGGGCCAATCAGCCCCAGCATTTT.